This T cell receptor (beta chain) was found in a study of blood T cell repertoires in COVID-19. On the study more broadly: The United States, Italy and Spain supplied acute and convalescent COVID-19 samples. Sources were T cells, B-cell-depleted T cells, or PBMCs; the material itself was cDNA or gDNA.

Authors' methods: Using reference gene primer amplification, nucleated cell counts were estimated. Data came from immunoSEQ multiplex PCR; TCRdb stores just in-frame clones and leaves some out. V, J and clone size derive from that table, while D and trimming were established from the DNA sequence. The profile covers roughly 120,000 clones, with 90% appearing a single time and roughly 1.9% taken by the ten largest. The CDR3 consists of 15 residues. V lost 4 bases and J lost 7; bases outside the gene matches: 8. Germline V gene sequence: CDR1 MNHEY, CDR2 SMNVEV (reference sequence). The sequenced sample consisted of peripheral blood. The TCR comes from a human donor with active COVID-19. The donor label of this sample is uncertain. V gene TRBV27 combines with J gene TRBJ2-1, with TRBD2 matching over 9 bases. As DNA, the CDR3 is TGTGCCAGCAGTTATGGGCGGGGGGGAAAGAATGAGCAGTTCTTC. It codes for CASSYGRGGKNEQFF.